Only a few counts were recorded for the clone carrying this T cell receptor (beta chain). Produced via immunoSEQ multiplex PCR; TCRdb's table is partial and in-frame only. Here the sample spans 640,000 or so clones, about 87% being singletons. The source of the sample is a study of shared T cell receptors in the human thymus. Germline assignment: CDR1 GTSNPN and CDR2 SVGIG (reference sequence). This CDR3 is built from 20 residues. Trimming shortened V by 3 bases and J by 1 base, and 31 bases separated the two germline ends. The same sample was also used in a study of human thymus T cells. That source adds: Corrective heart surgery yielded the resections from which the thymus tissue came. There were highly overlapping thymic repertoires among unrelated individuals, as related research reported.

Specimen: thymocytes. The TCR originated in a boy in the first two years of life with a congenital heart defect. V is TRBV30 and J is TRBJ2-7; possibly TRBD1 for D (5 bases). CDR3: CAWSSTDYQGLFQISYEQYF. The CDR3 DNA follows: TGTGCCTGGAGCTCGACAGATTATCAGGGATTATTTCAAATTTCCTACGAGCAGTACTTC.